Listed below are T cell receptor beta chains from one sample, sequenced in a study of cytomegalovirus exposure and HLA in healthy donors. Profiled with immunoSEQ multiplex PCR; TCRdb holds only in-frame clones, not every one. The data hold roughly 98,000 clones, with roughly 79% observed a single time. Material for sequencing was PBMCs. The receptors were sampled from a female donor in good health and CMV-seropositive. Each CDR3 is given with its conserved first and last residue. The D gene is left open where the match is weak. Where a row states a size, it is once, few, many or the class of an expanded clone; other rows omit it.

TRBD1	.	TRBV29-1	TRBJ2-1	CSVVSGQVYNEQFF	TGCAGCGTTGTCTCGGGACAGGTCTACAATGAGCAGTTCTTC
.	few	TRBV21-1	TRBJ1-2	CASSTDRELGYTF	TGTGCCAGCAGCACAGACAGGGAGCTCGGCTACACCTTC
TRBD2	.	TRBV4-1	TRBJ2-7	CASSAPTSGSNEQYF	TGCGCCAGCAGCGCCCCGACTAGCGGGAGCAACGAGCAGTACTTC
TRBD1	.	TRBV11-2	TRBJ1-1	CASSLRGQGSEAFF	TGTGCCAGCAGCTTAAGGGGACAGGGGTCTGAAGCTTTCTTT
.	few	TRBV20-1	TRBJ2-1	CSARDGRGQFF	TGCAGTGCTAGAGATGGGCGGGGGCAGTTCTTC
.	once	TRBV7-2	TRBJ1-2	CASSFGHARTRGVYYGYTF	TGTGCCAGCAGCTTTGGACATGCCCGTACCAGGGGAGTATACTATGGCTACACCTTC
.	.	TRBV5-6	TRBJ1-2	CASSLAGYGYTF	TGTGCCAGCAGCTTGGCAGGCTATGGCTACACCTTC
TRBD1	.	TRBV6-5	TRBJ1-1	CASSSGQGRTAFF	TGTGCCAGCAGTTCGGGACAGGGTAGGACGGCTTTCTTT
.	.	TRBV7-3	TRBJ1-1	CASSPQGKGAAFF	TGTGCCAGCAGCCCCCAGGGGAAGGGTGCGGCTTTCTTT
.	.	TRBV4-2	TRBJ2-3	CASPQNTDTQYF	TGTGCCAGCCCCCAAAACACAGATACGCAGTATTTT
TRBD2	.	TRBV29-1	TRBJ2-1	CSPTVSGGNEQFF	TGCAGCCCCACTGTGTCGGGGGGAAATGAGCAGTTCTTC
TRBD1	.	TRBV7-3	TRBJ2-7	CASSPGTGGYEQYF	TGTGCCAGCAGCCCCGGGACAGGGGGATACGAGCAGTACTTC
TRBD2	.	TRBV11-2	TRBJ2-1	CASSSSLAEGVTYNEQFF	TGTGCCAGCAGCTCGTCACTAGCGGAGGGGGTGACCTACAATGAGCAGTTCTTC
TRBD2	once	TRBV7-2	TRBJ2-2	CASSRSGRAYDTGELFF	TGTGCCAGCAGCCGCAGCGGGAGGGCCTATGACACCGGGGAGCTGTTTTTT
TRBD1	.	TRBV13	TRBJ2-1	CASSHGGQGASYNEQFF	TGTGCCAGCAGCCACGGAGGACAGGGGGCCTCCTACAATGAGCAGTTCTTC